The source of this TCR beta chain is a study of T cells after yellow fever vaccination. Details on this clonotype: Antigen: not known.

5'RACE template switching produced TCR cDNA carrying a universal primer site and UMIs. One entry per CDR3 protein results from TCRdb running MiXCR on the 5' RACE reads. This sample carries 90,000 to 130,000 distinct CDR3 sequences, 8% to 9.5% of them seen once, and the ten largest clones take about 25%. Regarding the study as a whole: Most clones from primary vaccination were detected again post-booster (about 95% CD4, about 88% CD8).

Between the trimmed V and J ends, which lost 0 bases and 7 bases, there was a span of 8 bases. The CDR3 is 12 amino acids. CDR1 SGHDT and CDR2 YYEEEE come from the germline V gene. The chain joins TRBV5-6 to TRBJ2-7; D is perhaps TRBD1 (5 bases). Sample: CD8+ T cells sorted from PBMCs, taken 45 days after the yellow fever booster vaccination. The sequence was collected from a man aged 25-45 years who received the YFV17D yellow fever vaccine. The CDR3 loop reads CASSLANREQYF. The DNA for the CDR3 is TGTGCCAGCAGCTTGGCGAACAGGGAGCAGTACTTC.